This TCR beta chain was sequenced in a study of blood T cell repertoires in COVID-19. Study-wide background: T cells, B-cell-depleted T cells, or PBMCs supplied cDNA or gDNA.

Original data processing: Scientists estimated how many nucleated cells there were by amplifying reference gene primers. The table came from immunoSEQ multiplex PCR; TCRdb's copy has only in-frame clones and leaves some out. The V and J calls and clone size are taken from that table; D and trimming were inferred from the DNA. The sample records 98,000 or so clones, around 86% being singletons. V was clipped by 8 bases and J by 5 bases, with 19 bases between them. Per the germline V gene, CDR1 is ENHRY and CDR2 is SYGVKD. The CDR3 length is 15 residues. The sample was peripheral blood. This receptor was taken from a man in his sixties with COVID-19, enrolled during active disease. The chain is built from TRBV10-3 and TRBJ1-5; a possible D gene is TRBD1 (6 bases). The CDR3 DNA is TGTGCCATCGGGGGACCACAGGGTGGAGATCAGCCCCAGCATTTT. Translated: CAIGGPQGGDQPQHF.